This is a list of T cell receptor beta chains from one sample in a study of cytomegalovirus exposure and HLA in healthy donors. Libraries were prepared by immunoSEQ multiplex PCR; TCRdb keeps only in-frame clonotypes and omits some of them. Of about 190,000 clones listed, approximately 87% are singletons. The sequencing sample was made of PBMCs. The receptors stem from a man aged 25 to 40 in good health and CMV-seronegative. The CDR3 runs from the conserved cysteine through the conserved F or W. D genes are given only for firm matches. Part of the rows lack a size; the others show once, few, many or a class for expanded clones.

d_call: -
v_call: TRBV2
j_call: TRBJ1-5
clone_size: -
cdr3_aa: CASSEDSAHQPQHF
cdr3_nt: TGTGCCAGCAGTGAGGACAGCGCTCATCAGCCCCAGCATTTT

d_call: -
v_call: TRBV29-1
j_call: TRBJ2-5
clone_size: -
cdr3_aa: CSVEWSTGHSRETQYF
cdr3_nt: TGCAGCGTTGAATGGTCAACAGGCCATAGCAGGGAGACCCAGTACTTC

d_call: -
v_call: TRBV4-1
j_call: TRBJ2-3
clone_size: -
cdr3_aa: CASSHSSSDTQYF
cdr3_nt: TGCGCCAGCAGTCATAGCTCGTCAGATACGCAGTATTTT

d_call: -
v_call: TRBV19
j_call: TRBJ2-7
clone_size: -
cdr3_aa: CASKIAATTYEQYF
cdr3_nt: TGTGCCAGTAAAATAGCGGCGACCACCTACGAGCAGTACTTC

d_call: TRBD2
v_call: TRBV7-7
j_call: TRBJ2-1
clone_size: -
cdr3_aa: CASSPILAGGHNEQFF
cdr3_nt: TGTGCTAGCAGCCCCATTTTAGCGGGAGGGCATAATGAGCAGTTCTTC

d_call: TRBD1
v_call: TRBV28
j_call: TRBJ2-7
clone_size: -
cdr3_aa: CASSLSTGLGQGYEQYF
cdr3_nt: TGTGCCAGCAGTTTATCCACAGGTCTCGGACAGGGCTACGAGCAGTACTTC

d_call: TRBD1
v_call: TRBV28
j_call: TRBJ2-2
clone_size: once
cdr3_aa: CAIPGQGNTGELFF
cdr3_nt: TGTGCCATTCCGGGACAGGGGAACACCGGGGAGCTGTTTTTT

d_call: TRBD1
v_call: TRBV7-2
j_call: TRBJ1-2
clone_size: -
cdr3_aa: CASSWDRESGYTF
cdr3_nt: TGTGCCAGCAGCTGGGACAGGGAGTCTGGCTACACCTTC

d_call: TRBD1
v_call: TRBV4-1
j_call: TRBJ1-6
clone_size: -
cdr3_aa: CASSRGRQGPSPLHF
cdr3_nt: TGCGCCAGCAGCAGAGGCCGACAGGGCCCGTCACCCCTCCACTTT

d_call: TRBD1
v_call: TRBV5-8
j_call: TRBJ1-6
clone_size: -
cdr3_aa: CASSTMTGYPYNSPLHF
cdr3_nt: TGTGCCAGCAGCACAATGACAGGGTACCCCTATAATTCACCCCTCCACTTT

d_call: -
v_call: TRBV28
j_call: TRBJ1-2
clone_size: -
cdr3_aa: CASGLNYGYTF
cdr3_nt: TGTGCCAGCGGACTTAACTATGGCTACACCTTC

d_call: TRBD2
v_call: TRBV19
j_call: TRBJ2-7
clone_size: -
cdr3_aa: CASSSRTSGGTEQYF
cdr3_nt: TGTGCCAGTAGCTCTCGGACTAGCGGGGGGACCGAGCAGTACTTC

d_call: -
v_call: TRBV5-1
j_call: TRBJ1-6
clone_size: -
cdr3_aa: CASSLEKYNSPLHF
cdr3_nt: TGCGCCAGCAGCTTAGAGAAATATAATTCACCCCTCCACTTT

d_call: -
v_call: TRBV10-3
j_call: TRBJ2-3
clone_size: -
cdr3_aa: CAISAPRDTQYF
cdr3_nt: TGTGCCATCAGTGCTCCCAGGGATACGCAGTATTTT

d_call: -
v_call: TRBV28
j_call: TRBJ1-5
clone_size: -
cdr3_aa: CASSFQVKNQPQHF
cdr3_nt: TGTGCCAGCAGTTTCCAGGTTAAGAATCAGCCCCAGCATTTT